This T cell receptor (beta chain) came from a study of T cells expressing NK-cell markers. After re-calling the 5' RACE reads, TCRdb lists one entry per CDR3 protein, DNA absent. Listed are about 180,000 distinct CDR3 sequences; 20% to 25% falls within the top ten. The CDR3 contains 16 residues. Germline CDR1 reads MGHRA; CDR2 reads YSYEKL. This receptor was obtained from a man aged 18-70 years in good health. The V and J genes are TRBV4-1 and TRBJ2-3; TCRdb calls TRBD1, which cannot be checked without DNA. The material sequenced was blood T cells: a sorted CD56 or NKG2C T cell subset, CD4+ or CD8+ T cells, or bulk PBMC T cells (not recorded which). The CDR3 reads CASSQEDSVGTDTQYF.